Presented here are 26 T cell receptor beta chains from one specimen sequenced in a study of metastatic and nonmetastatic thyroid tumors (dated by TCRdb to about 2020). None of the patients had been given any treatment before thyroid surgery. The library was obtained by PCR. TCRdb records Illumina HiSeq 4000 as the sequencer. Clones were called with MiXCR by TCRdb after fastp trimmed the public reads at Q25, and only in-frame beta chains were retained. Across this sample there are about 23,000 clones, with 20% seen only once. Under 30% of the sample belongs to the ten largest clones. The specimen was blood. Source of these receptors: a female donor with papillary thyroid cancer or a benign thyroid nodule (not recorded which). Some clones in this sample may be carry-over from other donors' samples.

By proportion, this clone is medium-sized. The V and J genes are TRBV28 and TRBJ2-7, with 12 bases identical to TRBD1. V trimming: 4 bases; J trimming: 7 bases; junction bases outside the gene matches: 8. From germline, CDR1 is MDHEN and CDR2 SYDVKM. The CDR3 extends over 15 amino acids. This chain's CDR3 is CASSSPGQGAREQYF. Here the CDR3 DNA reads TGTGCCAGCAGTTCCCCGGGACAGGGGGCGCGGGAGCAGTACTTC.

The chain recombines TRBV20-1 with TRBJ1-6; no definite D call. The CDR3 is made up of 14 amino acids. V was trimmed by 0 bases and J by 8 bases, leaving 11 bases between them. The V gene's germline CDR1 is DFQATT and CDR2 SNEGSKA (reference sequence). The chain's CDR3 is CSARDPAFDSPLHF. In nucleotides, the CDR3 is TGCAGTGCTAGAGATCCTGCATTTGATTCACCCCTCCACTTT.

This clone was detected many times. The CDR3 coding sequence is TGTGCCAGCAGCCCCGGAGGGGACACCATATATTTT. This sequence encodes CASSPGGDTIYF. The chain joins TRBV7-7 to TRBJ1-3, with a possible D match to TRBD1 (5 bases). The V and J ends lost 5 bases and 8 bases respectively, with 10 bases between them. The germline CDR1 and CDR2 sequences are SSHAT and FNYEAQ (reference sequence). The CDR3 has 12 residues.

This clone was picked up many times. The J gene is TRBJ1-2, the V gene TRBV6-1; a possible D gene is TRBD1 (6 bases). CDR3 length equals 15 residues. Germline CDR1 reads MNHNS; CDR2 reads SASEGT. V dropped 2 bases and J dropped 7 bases, with 17 bases sitting between them. The CDR3 bases are TGTGCCAGCAGTGAAATGGGGGGCGCGTTGTCTGGCTACACCTTC. Translation: CASSEMGGALSGYTF.

The table lists this clone with a few counts. One base away lies a much larger clone, so this may be a sequencing read error. The V and J genes are TRBV10-1 and TRBJ2-2; D may correspond to TRBD1 or TRBD2 (5 bases each). The CDR3 is 13 residues long. Germline loops: CDR1 WNHNN, CDR2 SYGVQD (reference sequence). CDR3 region: CASSEMDTREPFF. Here the CDR3 DNA reads TGCGCCAGCAGTGAGATGGACACCAGGGAGCCGTTTTTT.

In this sample, this clone turned up once. J is TRBJ2-3 and V is TRBV11-3, with D unresolved. Germline CDR1 SGHNT, CDR2 YENEEA. The length of the CDR3 is 13 residues. Trimming left V 5 bases short and J 5 bases short, with 11 bases between. CDR3 residues: CASSPEVGDTQYF. For the CDR3, the DNA is TGTGCCAGCAGCCCAGAGGTAGGAGATACGCAGTATTTT.

This clone has a count of ten or more. The CDR3 protein is CASSLGDGELFF. Here the CDR3 DNA reads TGTGCCAGCAGCTTAGGGGACGGGGAGCTGTTTTTT. The chain has TRBV7-2 and TRBJ2-2; D uncertain. This CDR3 has 12 residues. V was clipped by 1 base and J by 7 bases, with 4 bases between them. Germline CDR1 reads SGHTA; CDR2 reads FQGNSA.

The chain joins TRBV7-6 to TRBJ1-1; D possibly corresponds to TRBD1 (5 bases). The CDR3 length is 13 residues. Germline assignment: CDR1 SGHVS and CDR2 FNYEAQ. V gave up 5 bases and J gave up 0 bases, with 7 bases separating them. This chain's CDR3 is CASSRQLNTEAFF. Written as DNA, the CDR3 is TGTGCCAGCAGCCGACAGCTGAACACTGAAGCTTTCTTT.

This clone was observed many times. This same CDR3 is encoded by further DNA sequences in the sample. The chain carries TRBV5-5 and TRBJ2-4, with 8 positions matching TRBD1. From germline, CDR1 is SGHKS and CDR2 YYEKEE (reference sequence). The CDR3 runs to 15 residues. V lost 4 bases, J lost 12 bases, and 15 bases stayed unmatched. In nucleotides, the CDR3 is TGTGCCAGCAGCCCCTCCAGGGGGCAGAATAGGAATCAGTACTTC. As protein: CASSPSRGQNRNQYF.

This clone has just a few counts. This may be a read error: a much more frequent sequence differs by one nucleotide. V usage is TRBV19 and J usage is TRBJ2-3; 7 nucleotides line up with TRBD2. The V and J ends lost 10 bases and 3 bases, in that order; junction bases with no gene match: 13. This CDR3 spans 15 amino acids. Germline-derived CDR1 and CDR2 are LNHDA and SQIVND (reference sequence). This CDR3 is CAISDQGGWTDTQYF. DNA of the CDR3: TGTGCCATTAGCGACCAGGGAGGGTGGACAGATACGCAGTATTTT.

There are many counts of this clone. The chain carries TRBV11-2 and TRBJ2-3; D may be TRBD1 or TRBD2 (5 bases each). The CDR3 is 14 residues long. The V gene's germline CDR1 is SGHAT and CDR2 FQNNGV. The V gene lost 5 bases and the J gene lost 4 bases, with 13 bases spanning the gap. The CDR3 loop reads CASSPSRGADTQYF. CDR3 sequence (DNA): TGTGCCAGCAGCCCCAGTCGAGGGGCAGATACGCAGTATTTT.

This clone came up many times. The rearrangement uses TRBV19 and TRBJ2-3; 8 nucleotides agree with TRBD2. The CDR3 is 15 residues long. Germline CDR1 is LNHDA and CDR2 is SQIVND (reference sequence). V shed 7 bases, J shed 1 base, and the junction held 7 bases outside the gene matches. Written as DNA, the CDR3 is TGTGCCAGTACCCTTGGAGCGGGGGGCACAGATACGCAGTATTTT. Amino acid sequence: CASTLGAGGTDTQYF.

This clone was seen many times. The chain has TRBV28 and TRBJ2-2, with a weak D call TRBD2 (6 bases). V dropped 7 bases and J dropped 1 base, with 10 bases sitting between them. Germline values: CDR1 MDHEN, CDR2 SYDVKM. The CDR3 runs 14 residues. The CDR3 DNA follows: TGTGCCAGCACCGGAGGGGTGAACACCGGGGAGCTGTTTTTT. Its translation is CASTGGVNTGELFF.

The sample holds one count of this clone. The gene calls are TRBV30 and TRBJ2-7; D uncertain. CDR1 is GTSNPN and CDR2 is SVGIG in the germline V gene (reference sequence). V was cut by 0 bases and J by 4 bases, with 7 bases left in between. The CDR3 runs to 12 residues. CDR3 nucleotides: TGTGCCTGGAGTGTTGGAGATTACGAGCAGTACTTC. This gives the protein CAWSVGDYEQYF. Based on the CDR3 plus reference TRBV30 and TRBJ2-7, the full variable domain is SQTIHQWPATLVQPVGSPLSLECTVEGTSNPNLYWYRQAAGRGLQLLFYSVGIGQISSEVPQNLSASRPQDRQFILSSKKLLLSDSGFYLCAWSVGDYEQYFGPGTRLTVT.

CDR3 sequence: CASSYQGTGDDYGYTF. The DNA of the CDR3 is TGTGCCAGCAGTTACCAAGGGACAGGGGACGACTATGGCTACACCTTC. The chain links TRBV6-7 to TRBJ1-2; 10 bases fit TRBD1. TRBV6-7 is flagged as an ORF with uncertain function. J lost 3 bases, V lost 2 bases, and 6 bases had no gene match. There are 16 residues in the CDR3.

The sample holds a few counts of this clone. This chain links TRBV6-2 or TRBV6-3 with TRBJ1-5; perhaps TRBD1 as D (5 bases). V was cut by 6 bases and J by 0 bases, with 12 bases left in between. From germline, CDR1 is MNHEY and CDR2 SVGEGT. This CDR3 has 15 residues. Here the CDR3 reads CASSDRPYSNQPQHF. CDR3 DNA: TGTGCCAGCAGCGACAGACCTTATAGCAATCAGCCCCAGCATTTT.

This clone occurred many times. V usage is TRBV10-2 and J usage is TRBJ2-1, with unresolved D. The germline CDR1 and CDR2 sequences are WSHSY and SAAADI. The CDR3 length is 11 residues. The germline V and J ends were trimmed by 3 bases and 9 bases, with 6 bases remaining between them. The CDR3 here is CASSDFSEQFF. CDR3 nucleotide sequence: TGCGCCAGCAGTGATTTTAGTGAGCAGTTCTTC.

There are a few counts of this clone. The junction departs from the called germline gene at one end, perhaps through a read error. This chain uses TRBV28 with TRBJ2-2, with TRBD2 as a possible D gene (6 bases). The length of the CDR3 is 18 residues. Germline-derived CDR1 and CDR2 are MDHEN and SYDVKM. The CDR3: CASSPPLGGGSNTGELFF. CDR3 sequence (DNA): TGCGCCAGCAGCCCTCCCCTTGGTGGGGGGTCGAACACCGGGGAGCTGTTTTTT.

This clone was observed many times. V gene TRBV7-9 combines with J gene TRBJ2-7; TRBD1 is a possible D gene (5 bases). The V end was cut by 4 bases, the J end by 6 bases, with 7 bases between. The CDR3 contains 11 residues. Germline V gene sequence: CDR1 SEHNR, CDR2 FQNEAQ (reference sequence). The DNA for the CDR3 is TGTGCCAGCAGCTCAGGGCTCGAGCAGTACTTC. Protein sequence: CASSSGLEQYF.

Concerning this clone: Sequence at one end of the junction differs from germline and may be a read error. The same CDR3 can be traced to other DNA sequences in this sample. The chain employs TRBV5-4 and TRBJ2-5; no clear D. Per germline, CDR1 SGHNT and CDR2 YYREEE (reference sequence). The CDR3 has 14 residues. CDR3 DNA: TGTGCCAGCAGCAAGGACGTAGAGGCAGAGACACAGTACTTC. As protein: CASSKDVEAETQYF.

The gene calls are TRBV5-1 and TRBJ1-6; D unclear. The CDR3 contains 14 residues. Trimming stripped 3 bases from V and 7 bases from J, with 11 bases between. Germline assignment: CDR1 SGHRS and CDR2 YFSETQ. The CDR3: CASSSLPSNSPLHF. The CDR3 DNA follows: TGCGCCAGCAGCTCCCTCCCGTCGAATTCACCCCTCCACTTT.

As for this clone: An end of the junction does not agree with germline; a read error may underlie this. Other nucleotide sequences in the sample specify the same CDR3. The V gene is TRBV7-6, the J gene TRBJ2-7; D remains ambiguous. Germline CDR1 reads SGHVS; CDR2 reads FNYEAQ. CDR3 length: 14 residues. The DNA for the CDR3 is TGTGCCAGCAGCCCCCCCGGTTCTCCCTACGAACAGTACTTC. Amino acid sequence: CASSPPGSPYEQYF.

In the case of this clone: Possible read error: a much larger clone is one base away. The chain uses TRBV9 and TRBJ2-6, with 9 bases fitting TRBD1. The V gene's germline CDR1 is SGDLS and CDR2 YYNGEE. Trimming cost V 7 bases and J 8 bases; bases outside gene matches: 13. This CDR3 is 16 amino acids long. Here the CDR3 DNA reads TGTGCCAGCCGCGACGGGACAGGGACCGGGTCCAACGTCCTGACTTTC. Translating gives CASRDGTGTGSNVLTF.

This clone was seen at least ten times. V and J are TRBV3-1 and TRBJ2-3; no reliable D call. Trimming took 4 bases from V and 9 from J, leaving 14 bases between them. CDR3 length: 13 amino acids. Looked up from germline, CDR1 is LGHDT and CDR2 is YNNKEL (reference sequence). CDR3 nucleotide sequence: TGTGCCAGCAGCCCACAACTCCAGAGGACGCAGTATTTT. Translated: CASSPQLQRTQYF.

The gene calls are TRBV7-8 and TRBJ2-5; 11 nucleotides agree with TRBD2. The germline CDR1 and CDR2 sequences are SGHVS and FQNEAQ. The CDR3 is made up of 16 amino acids. The junction had 6 bases not matched to a gene; V was cut back by 4 bases and J by 2 bases. CDR3 DNA sequence: TGTGCCAGCAGCTACCTGACTAGCGGGAATCAAGAGACCCAGTACTTC. This gives the protein CASSYLTSGNQETQYF.

As for this clone: An end of the junction does not agree with germline; a read error may underlie this. The chain employs TRBV10-1 and TRBJ2-2; 8 positions agree with TRBD2. The CDR3 consists of 13 residues. CDR1 is WNHNN, CDR2 SYGVQD, per germline (reference sequence). The CDR3 protein is CSSSERESGELFF. The CDR3 DNA is TGCTCCAGTAGTGAGCGGGAGTCCGGGGAGCTGTTTTTT.